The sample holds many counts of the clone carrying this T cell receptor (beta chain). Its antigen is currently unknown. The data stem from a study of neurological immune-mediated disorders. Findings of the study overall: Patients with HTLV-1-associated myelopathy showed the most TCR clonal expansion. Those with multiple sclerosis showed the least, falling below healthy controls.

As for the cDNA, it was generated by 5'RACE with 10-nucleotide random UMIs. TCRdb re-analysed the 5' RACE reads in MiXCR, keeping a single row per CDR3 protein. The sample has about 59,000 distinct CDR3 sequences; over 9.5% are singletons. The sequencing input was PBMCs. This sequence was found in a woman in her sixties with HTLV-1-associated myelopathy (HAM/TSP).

The CDR3: CASSLYRGLEQPQHF. In DNA, the CDR3 is TGTGCCAGCAGCTTATACAGGGGGCTAGAGCAGCCCCAGCATTTT. V usage is TRBV7-2 and J usage is TRBJ1-5; 9 bases are shared with TRBD1. V lost 2 bases and J lost 7; bases outside the gene matches: 6. Germline loops: CDR1 SGHTA, CDR2 FQGNSA. The CDR3 length is 15 residues.